This is a list of T cell receptor beta chains from one sample in a study of blood T cell repertoires in COVID-19. Only in-frame clones appear in the TCRdb table, and some are missing; sequencing was by immunoSEQ multiplex PCR. Counted here are under 150,000 clones, 65% to 85% occurring once; the ten biggest clones make up approximately 4%. Material: peripheral blood. The source is a woman aged 55-75 years with acute or convalescent COVID-19. The CDR3 runs from the conserved cysteine through the conserved F or W. Each record gives: D gene, J gene, clone size, V gene, CDR3 DNA, CDR3 protein. A D gene is named only where the DNA matches it firmly. Clone size is stated in some rows and not others, as once, few, many or a class when expanded.

d_call: .; j_call: TRBJ2-3; clone_size: once; v_call: TRBV29-1; cdr3_nt: TGCAGCGTTGTTTCCCTCGGACTACTCACAGATACGCAGTATTTT; cdr3_aa: CSVVSLGLLTDTQYF
d_call: TRBD1; j_call: TRBJ2-5; clone_size: .; v_call: TRBV3-1/TRBV3-2; cdr3_nt: TGTGCCAGCAGCAAATGGGACAGCATCCAAGAGACCCAGTACTTC; cdr3_aa: CASSKWDSIQETQYF
d_call: .; j_call: TRBJ1-5; clone_size: .; v_call: TRBV27; cdr3_nt: TGTGCCAGCAGTTTAGTAGGGGCTAGTCAGCCCCAGCATTTT; cdr3_aa: CASSLVGASQPQHF
d_call: .; j_call: TRBJ1-1; clone_size: .; v_call: TRBV19; cdr3_nt: TGTGCCAGTAGCCCAGCGGGGGGCAGGAACACTGAAGCTTTCTTT; cdr3_aa: CASSPAGGRNTEAFF
d_call: TRBD1; j_call: TRBJ1-5; clone_size: .; v_call: TRBV28; cdr3_nt: TGTGCCAGCAGTTCGACAGGGGAGGGCAATCAGCCCCAGCATTTT; cdr3_aa: CASSSTGEGNQPQHF
d_call: .; j_call: TRBJ1-1; clone_size: .; v_call: TRBV30; cdr3_nt: TGTGCCTGGAGTGTAGGAGGGGAACTTGAAGCTTTCTTT; cdr3_aa: CAWSVGGELEAFF
d_call: TRBD1; j_call: TRBJ1-1; clone_size: .; v_call: TRBV6-2/TRBV6-3; cdr3_nt: TGTGCCAGCAGTTACAGCAGGGGGCCTACGAACACTGAAGCTTTCTTT; cdr3_aa: CASSYSRGPTNTEAFF
d_call: .; j_call: TRBJ1-3; clone_size: once; v_call: TRBV6-5; cdr3_nt: TGTGCCAGCAGTTACTCGAGGGGGTACGGAAACACCATATATTTT; cdr3_aa: CASSYSRGYGNTIYF
d_call: .; j_call: TRBJ2-7; clone_size: .; v_call: TRBV18; cdr3_nt: TGTGCCAGCTCACCGAGCCTGACCGGGGAGCAGTACTTC; cdr3_aa: CASSPSLTGEQYF
d_call: TRBD2; j_call: TRBJ2-1; clone_size: .; v_call: TRBV18; cdr3_nt: TGTGCCAGCTCGCTAGCGGGAGGGCGCTTTGAGCAGTTCTTC; cdr3_aa: CASSLAGGRFEQFF
d_call: .; j_call: TRBJ1-2; clone_size: .; v_call: TRBV7-2; cdr3_nt: TGTGCCAGCAGCTTTACAACAAGAACCCCTGGCTACACCTTC; cdr3_aa: CASSFTTRTPGYTF
d_call: .; j_call: TRBJ2-1; clone_size: .; v_call: TRBV6-5; cdr3_nt: TGTGCCAGTCAAGGGGGAGCCCTAAACAATGAGCAGTTCTTC; cdr3_aa: CASQGGALNNEQFF
d_call: TRBD1; j_call: TRBJ2-6; clone_size: .; v_call: TRBV4-3; cdr3_nt: TGCGCCAGCAGCCAAGATCTGAGGATTGTTGGGACAGCTTCCCCTGGGGCCAACGTCCTGACTTTC; cdr3_aa: CASSQDLRIVGTASPGANVLTF
d_call: .; j_call: TRBJ1-2; clone_size: .; v_call: TRBV5-4; cdr3_nt: TGTGCCAGCAGCTTCAGGGAAGGCTACACCTTC; cdr3_aa: CASSFREGYTF
d_call: .; j_call: TRBJ2-7; clone_size: few; v_call: TRBV7-9; cdr3_nt: TGTGCCAGCAGCTTACTTGTCTACGAGCAGTACTTC; cdr3_aa: CASSLLVYEQYF
d_call: .; j_call: TRBJ1-2; clone_size: .; v_call: TRBV9; cdr3_nt: TGTGCCAGCAGCGTAGATGGAGACTATGGCTACACCTTC; cdr3_aa: CASSVDGDYGYTF
d_call: .; j_call: TRBJ1-2; clone_size: .; v_call: TRBV11-2; cdr3_nt: TGTGCCAGCAGGGAACTCCGGGGTAAAGGCGGGTATGGCTACACCTTC; cdr3_aa: CASRELRGKGGYGYTF
d_call: .; j_call: TRBJ1-3; clone_size: .; v_call: TRBV7-9; cdr3_nt: TGTGCCAGCAGCTTATCACAAGGGGCTAGATCTGGAAACACCATATATTTT; cdr3_aa: CASSLSQGARSGNTIYF
d_call: TRBD2; j_call: TRBJ2-7; clone_size: .; v_call: TRBV4-2; cdr3_nt: TGTGCCAGCAGCCAAGATCGGACTAGCGGGAGGGCCAGCGTGCAGTACTTC; cdr3_aa: CASSQDRTSGRASVQYF
d_call: TRBD2; j_call: TRBJ2-2; clone_size: .; v_call: TRBV11-3; cdr3_nt: TGTGCCAGCAGCCCAGCGTGGCTAGCGGGAGGGGACACCGGGGAGCTGTTTTTT; cdr3_aa: CASSPAWLAGGDTGELFF
d_call: TRBD2; j_call: TRBJ2-1; clone_size: .; v_call: TRBV7-6; cdr3_nt: TGTGCCAGCAGCTTGGGTGCCGGGACTAGCGGGAGGGCAATGGTATACAATGAGCAGTTCTTC; cdr3_aa: CASSLGAGTSGRAMVYNEQFF
d_call: .; j_call: TRBJ1-5; clone_size: .; v_call: TRBV6-5; cdr3_nt: TGTGCCAGCAGTTACACCAGGGTTGCTCAGCCCCAGCATTTT; cdr3_aa: CASSYTRVAQPQHF
d_call: TRBD1; j_call: TRBJ2-2; clone_size: .; v_call: TRBV7-9; cdr3_nt: TGTGCCAGCAGGTCGTTGGGACAGTACTATACCGGGGAGCTGTTTTTT; cdr3_aa: CASRSLGQYYTGELFF
d_call: .; j_call: TRBJ2-1; clone_size: .; v_call: TRBV3-1/TRBV3-2; cdr3_nt: TGTGCCAGCAGCCCCTCTTTTTACAATGAGCAGTTCTTC; cdr3_aa: CASSPSFYNEQFF
d_call: TRBD2; j_call: TRBJ2-2; clone_size: once; v_call: TRBV24-1; cdr3_nt: TGTGCCACCAGTGCCCAGACTAGCGGGAGTACCGGGGAGCTGTTTTTT; cdr3_aa: CATSAQTSGSTGELFF
d_call: TRBD1; j_call: TRBJ1-4; clone_size: .; v_call: TRBV4-2; cdr3_nt: TGTGCCAGCAGCCAACAAACAACCGGGACAGGGGGTGAAAAACTGTTTTTT; cdr3_aa: CASSQQTTGTGGEKLFF
d_call: TRBD2; j_call: TRBJ2-7; clone_size: .; v_call: TRBV7-2; cdr3_nt: TGTGCCAGCAGCTTAGCGGTCGCAGCTAGCGGCTCCTACGAGCAGTACTTC; cdr3_aa: CASSLAVAASGSYEQYF
d_call: .; j_call: TRBJ1-2; clone_size: .; v_call: TRBV10-3; cdr3_nt: TGTGCCATCAGTGAGAAAGGGGGCTATGGCTACACCTTC; cdr3_aa: CAISEKGGYGYTF
d_call: TRBD1; j_call: TRBJ1-2; clone_size: .; v_call: TRBV19; cdr3_nt: TGTGCCAGTAGTAGGGGCAGGGGGGATGGCTACACCTTC; cdr3_aa: CASSRGRGDGYTF
d_call: .; j_call: TRBJ1-2; clone_size: .; v_call: TRBV30; cdr3_nt: TGTGCCTGGAGTGGGTTGTCGACTTCACATGGCTACACCTTC; cdr3_aa: CAWSGLSTSHGYTF
d_call: .; j_call: TRBJ1-6; clone_size: .; v_call: TRBV27; cdr3_nt: TGTGCCAGCAGGCTAAGGGGGTGGAACAATAATTCACCCCTCCACTTT; cdr3_aa: CASRLRGWNNNSPLHF